The T cell receptor beta chain described here comes from a study of T cells after posttransplantation cyclophosphamide. Study results and limitations: Recipient CMV seropositivity and CMV reactivation strongly tracked TRB clonality. Donor-recipient repertoire similarity was low at 1-2 months, rising over year one. TRB overlap between skin or GI tissue T cells and blood was limited.

On the day of bone marrow donation, the related graft donor provided peripheral blood. Germline V gene lookup returns CDR1 MNHNS and CDR2 SASEGT. The CDR3 has 13 residues. Trimming left V 5 bases short and J 1 base short, with 8 bases between. This clone was counted only a few times. Its antigen is not identified. Profiling relied on immunoSEQ multiplex PCR, and the TCRdb table lists in-frame clones only, not all of them. The repertoire holds tens of thousands of clones, with 90% to 95% as singletons. The sample was PBMCs. The chain uses TRBV6-1 and TRBJ1-1; possible D gene TRBD1, 6 bases. The origin of this receptor is a woman aged 25-40 years in good health and a related stem cell transplant donor. The CDR3 nucleotides are TGTGCCAGCAGTTGGGGGCAGAACACTGAAGCTTTCTTT. It encodes CASSWGQNTEAFF.